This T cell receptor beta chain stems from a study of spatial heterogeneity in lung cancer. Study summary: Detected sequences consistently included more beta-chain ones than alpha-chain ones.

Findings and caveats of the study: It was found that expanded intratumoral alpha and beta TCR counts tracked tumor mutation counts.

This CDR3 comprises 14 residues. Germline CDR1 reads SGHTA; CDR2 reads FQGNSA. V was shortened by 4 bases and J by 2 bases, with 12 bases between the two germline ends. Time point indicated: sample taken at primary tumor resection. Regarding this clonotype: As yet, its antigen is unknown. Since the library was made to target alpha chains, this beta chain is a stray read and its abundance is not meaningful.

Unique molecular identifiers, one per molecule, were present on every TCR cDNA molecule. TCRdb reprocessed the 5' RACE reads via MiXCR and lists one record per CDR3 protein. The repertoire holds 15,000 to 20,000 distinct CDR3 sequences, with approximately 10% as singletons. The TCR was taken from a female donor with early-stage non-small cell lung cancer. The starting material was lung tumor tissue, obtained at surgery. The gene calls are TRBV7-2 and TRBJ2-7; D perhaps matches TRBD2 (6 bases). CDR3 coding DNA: TGTGCCAGCAGCTACGTCGGGGGAACCTACGAGCAGTACTTC. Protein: CASSYVGGTYEQYF.